These 21 T cell receptor beta chains came from one sample sequenced in a study of T cells in Graves' hyperthyroidism and ophthalmopathy. RNA transcripts were the template for amplifying TCR beta CDR3 regions. Primed by the HTBI set, a first-round RT-PCR was run on the TCR CDR3. One entry per CDR3 protein, called by TCRdb with MiXCR from the multiplex PCR reads. The sample has a few hundred thousand distinct CDR3 sequences, 11% to 15% seen once. Source material: blood. The origin of the receptors is a woman aged 30 to 39 with Graves' hyperthyroidism that later progressed to Graves' ophthalmopathy.

The chain couples TRBV20-1 to TRBJ1-5, with 12 bases that match TRBD1. The CDR3 is 17 amino acids. V lost 3 bases and J lost 1; bases outside the gene matches: 7. CDR1 and CDR2 from the germline V gene are DFQATT and SNEGSKA (reference sequence). The CDR3 sequence: CSASPPGQGASNQPQHF. Here the CDR3 DNA reads TGCAGTGCTAGTCCCCCGGGACAGGGGGCGAGCAATCAGCCCCAGCATTTT.

This clonotype was counted many times. This chain joins TRBV20-1 and TRBJ2-2, with 14 bases identical to TRBD2. CDR3 size: 15 residues. Trimming removed 4 bases from V and 5 bases from J; junction bases left unmatched: 3. CDR1 and CDR2 (germline): DFQATT, SNEGSKA (reference sequence). CDR3 amino acids: CSAKGLAGATGELFF. CDR3 in DNA: TGCAGTGCTAAGGGACTAGCGGGAGCTACCGGGGAGCTGTTTTTT.

The sample holds a few counts of this clonotype. V is TRBV28 and J is TRBJ2-1; D may be TRBD2 (5 bases). Germline V gene lookup returns CDR1 MDHEN and CDR2 SYDVKM. This CDR3 comprises 15 residues. Trimming left V 3 bases short and J 3 bases short, with 12 bases between. CDR3 nucleotides: TGTGCCAGCAGTTTGCGAGGGTCGATCTACAATGAGCAGTTCTTC. Translated: CASSLRGSIYNEQFF.

Many counts were recorded for this clonotype. This chain joins TRBV7-6 and TRBJ1-1; no firm D call. Germline-derived CDR1 and CDR2 are SGHVS and FNYEAQ. Trimming pared 4 bases from V and 5 bases from J, leaving 8 bases between. The CDR3 covers 12 residues. As DNA, the CDR3 is TGTGCCAGCAGCTCGACCAGTACTGAAGCTTTCTTT. Its protein is CASSSTSTEAFF.

This clonotype appeared many times. CDR3 bases: TGTGCCAGCGCGGGGGCGGGTGAAGCTTTCTTT. As protein: CASAGAGEAFF. This rearrangement joins TRBV2 to TRBJ1-1; D possibly corresponds to TRBD1 (6 bases). The CDR3 length is 11 residues. V was cut by 8 bases and J by 7 bases, with 11 bases left in between. CDR1 is SNHLY, CDR2 FYNNEI, per germline. Filled out from reference TRBV2 and TRBJ1-1, the complete variable domain reads EPEVTQTPSHQVTQMGQEVILRCVPISNHLYFYWYRQILGQKVEFLVSFYNNEISEKSEIFDDQFSVERPDGSNFTLKIRSTKLEDSAMYFCASAGAGEAFFGQGTRLTVV.

This clonotype was detected ten times or more. The chain is built from TRBV7-9 and TRBJ1-1; TRBD1 matches at 7 bases. V shed 0 bases and J 2 bases; nucleotides not matched to a gene: 3. CDR1 SEHNR and CDR2 FQNEAQ come from the germline V gene (reference sequence). The length of the CDR3 is 15 residues. The CDR3 nucleotides are TGTGCCAGCAGCTTAGCCGGACAGGCCAACACTGAAGCTTTCTTT. Translating gives CASSLAGQANTEAFF.

In this sample, this clonotype turned up many times. The chain has TRBV6-2 or TRBV6-3 and TRBJ1-1, with D hard to call. CDR1 and CDR2 (germline): MNHEY, SVGEGT. The CDR3 length is 12 residues. Trimming took 0 bases from V and 5 from J, leaving 4 bases between them. CDR3 region: CASSYSRTEAFF. CDR3 coding DNA: TGTGCCAGCAGTTACTCGAGAACTGAAGCTTTCTTT.

This clonotype has just a few counts. The V and J genes are TRBV18 and TRBJ2-3; 7 bases agree with TRBD2. Germline-derived CDR1 and CDR2 are KGHSH and LQKENI. Trimming cost V 0 bases and J 4 bases; bases outside gene matches: 4. The CDR3 has 15 residues. CDR3 DNA: TGTGCCAGCTCACCACCCGCTAGCGGACCAGATACGCAGTATTTT. This gives the protein CASSPPASGPDTQYF.

This clonotype was seen repeatedly, ten times or more. The V gene is TRBV5-6, the J gene TRBJ2-1; D not resolved. V lost 4 bases and J lost 2, with 19 bases in between. Germline CDR1 SGHDT, CDR2 YYEEEE. This CDR3 contains 17 residues. The CDR3 DNA reads as TGTGCCAGCAGCCCCGATTTCTTCGGGCGCCCCTACAATGAGCAGTTCTTC. The encoded protein is CASSPDFFGRPYNEQFF.

This clonotype was counted ten times or more. The chain uses TRBV7-9 and TRBJ2-5; the D gene is possibly TRBD2 (7 bases). V was pared by 6 bases and J by 4 bases, with 12 bases between. The CDR3 has 13 residues. Germline V gives CDR1 SEHNR, CDR2 FQNEAQ (reference sequence). CDR3 nucleotides: TGTGCCAGCAGAGGGGGAGGGGGAGAGACCCAGTACTTC. Protein: CASRGGGGETQYF.

The V and J genes are TRBV4-3 and TRBJ1-6; D might be TRBD1 (6 bases). This CDR3 is 15 amino acids long. The germline V gene encodes CDR1 LGHNA and CDR2 YSLEER. The V and J ends lost 1 base and 7 bases respectively, with 11 bases between them. For the CDR3, the DNA is TGCGCCAGCAGCCAAGGGGGGCACGTGAATTCACCCCTCCACTTT. Amino acids: CASSQGGHVNSPLHF.

The V call is TRBV7-2, the J call TRBJ2-7; TRBD1 is a possible D gene (5 bases). The CDR3 is 13 residues long. V shed 4 bases and J shed 4 bases, with 11 bases lying between them. Per the germline V gene, CDR1 is SGHTA and CDR2 is FQGNSA. CDR3 in DNA: TGTGCCAGCAGCTCGGACACCTTATACGAGCAGTACTTC. It encodes CASSSDTLYEQYF. Full variable domain (remainder filled in from reference TRBV7-2 and TRBJ2-7): GAGVSQSPSNKVTEKGKDVELRCDPISGHTALYWYRQSLGQGLEFLIYFQGNSAPDKSGLPSDRFSAERTGGSVSTLTIQRTQQEDSAVYLCASSSDTLYEQYFGPGTRLTVT.

This clonotype was picked up many times. J is TRBJ2-7 and V is TRBV9; no clear D. The V gene lost 0 bases and the J gene lost 6 bases, with 4 bases spanning the gap. CDR1 and CDR2 from the germline V gene are SGDLS and YYNGEE. The CDR3 totals 11 residues. CDR3 region: CASSVGSEQYF. The DNA for the CDR3 is TGTGCCAGCAGCGTAGGTAGCGAGCAGTACTTC.

Ten or more counts support this clonotype. This rearrangement joins TRBV10-3 to TRBJ2-1; 10 bases fit TRBD2. The germline CDR1 and CDR2 sequences are ENHRY and SYGVKD. CDR3 size: 17 residues. V lost 3 bases, J lost 8 bases, and 13 bases stayed unmatched. In nucleotides, the CDR3 is TGTGCCATCAGTGATTCAGCGTCTAGCGGGAGCTTTTATGAGCAGTTCTTC. This encodes CAISDSASSGSFYEQFF.

This clonotype has only a few counts. One base away lies a much larger clone, so this may be a sequencing read error. V is TRBV3-1 and J is TRBJ1-2, with 7 bases matching TRBD1. Germline-derived CDR1 and CDR2 are LGHDT and YNNKEL (reference sequence). The CDR3 spans 14 residues. The DNA of the CDR3 is TGTGCCAGCGGCCAAGGGGACAGAATGAATGGCTACACCTTC. This translates into CASGQGDRMNGYTF. Based on the CDR3 plus reference TRBV3-1 and TRBJ1-2, the full variable domain is DTAVSQTPKYLVTQMGNDKSIKCEQNLGHDTMYWYKQDSKKFLKIMFSYNNKELIINETVPNRFSPKSPDKAHLNLHINSLELGDSAVYFCASGQGDRMNGYTFGSGTRLTVV.

The table lists this clonotype with many counts. The chain is built from TRBV3-1 and TRBJ2-3, with TRBD2 matching over 8 bases. This CDR3 is 16 amino acids long. The germline V gene has CDR1 LGHDT and CDR2 YNNKEL (reference sequence). V lost 1 base, J lost 4 bases, and 7 bases stayed unmatched. CDR3 coding DNA: TGTGCCAGCAGCCAAGTCCGGACTAGCCCCGCAGATACGCAGTATTTT. Amino acids: CASSQVRTSPADTQYF.

This clonotype was recorded at least ten times. The chain uses TRBV12-3 or TRBV12-4 and TRBJ2-1; no clear D. The V gene lost 8 bases and the J gene lost 9 bases, with 20 bases spanning the gap. This CDR3 is 14 amino acids long. This chain's CDR3 is CASGSIALGREQFF. The CDR3 region has the DNA TGTGCCAGCGGCTCAATCGCGCTGGGCCGTGAGCAGTTCTTC.

About this clonotype: A much larger clone lies a single base off, so this may be a read error. The J gene is TRBJ1-1, the V gene TRBV10-3; weak D call: TRBD1 (6 bases). The germline V gene has CDR1 ENHRY and CDR2 SYGVKD. The CDR3 is 14 residues long. Trimming pared 2 bases from V and 0 bases from J, leaving 7 bases between. The CDR3 nucleotides read TGTGCCATCAGTGAGGGACAGCTGAACACTGAAGCTTTCTTT. Translating gives CAISEGQLNTEAFF.

Many counts were recorded for this clonotype. This chain connects TRBV20-1 to TRBJ1-5; 10 bases are a match to TRBD1. V was pared by 6 bases and J by 5 bases, with 10 bases of the junction left unmatched. The CDR3 length is 15 residues. Germline values: CDR1 DFQATT, CDR2 SNEGSKA (reference sequence). CDR3 protein: CSAGRQGALDQPQHF. CDR3 bases: TGCAGTGCCGGGCGACAGGGGGCCCTCGATCAGCCCCAGCATTTT.

In its sample, this clonotype was seen many times. This chain connects TRBV18 to TRBJ2-1, with D maybe TRBD1 (6 bases). Germline lookup yields CDR1 KGHSH and CDR2 LQKENI. This CDR3 region has 13 residues. The V and J ends lost 1 base and 6 bases respectively, with 7 bases between them. The CDR3 is CASSPQTGNEQFF. Here the CDR3 DNA reads TGTGCCAGCTCACCACAGACAGGCAATGAGCAGTTCTTC.

About this clonotype: One end of the junction does not line up with germline, which may come from a read error. CDR3 nucleotide sequence: TGTGCCTGGACGATGGAGGCTCCTAATGAAAAAATGTTTTTT. Amino acids: CAWTMEAPNEKMFF. This chain connects TRBV30 to TRBJ1-4; no definite D call. The germline V gene has CDR1 GTSNPN and CDR2 SVGIG (reference sequence). The CDR3 runs 14 residues.